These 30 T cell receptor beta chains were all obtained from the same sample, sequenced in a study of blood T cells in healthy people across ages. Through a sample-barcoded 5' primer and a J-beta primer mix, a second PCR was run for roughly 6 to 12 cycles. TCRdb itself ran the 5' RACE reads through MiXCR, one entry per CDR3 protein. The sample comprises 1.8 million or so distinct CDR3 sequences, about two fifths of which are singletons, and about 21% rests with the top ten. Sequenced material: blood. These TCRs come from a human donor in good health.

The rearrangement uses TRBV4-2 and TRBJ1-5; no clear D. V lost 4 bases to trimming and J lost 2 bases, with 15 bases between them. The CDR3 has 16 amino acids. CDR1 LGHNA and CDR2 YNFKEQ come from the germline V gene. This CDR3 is CASSRAVTGGNQPQHF. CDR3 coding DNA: TGTGCCAGCAGCCGTGCAGTTACTGGGGGCAATCAGCCCCAGCATTTT.

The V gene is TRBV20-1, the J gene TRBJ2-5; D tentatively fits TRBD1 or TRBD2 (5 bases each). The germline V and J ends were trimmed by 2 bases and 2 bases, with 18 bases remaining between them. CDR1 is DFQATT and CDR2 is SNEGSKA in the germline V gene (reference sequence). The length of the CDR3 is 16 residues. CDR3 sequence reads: CSARFSGRSHQETQYF. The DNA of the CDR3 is TGCAGTGCTAGATTTTCGGGGCGGAGCCATCAAGAGACCCAGTACTTC.

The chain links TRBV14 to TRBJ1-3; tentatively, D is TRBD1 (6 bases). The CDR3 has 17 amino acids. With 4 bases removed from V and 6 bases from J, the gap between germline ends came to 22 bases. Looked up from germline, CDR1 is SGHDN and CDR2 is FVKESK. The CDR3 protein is CASSLRTDLMRANTIYF. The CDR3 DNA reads TGTGCCAGCAGCCTCCGGACAGACCTTATGAGGGCAAACACCATATATTTT. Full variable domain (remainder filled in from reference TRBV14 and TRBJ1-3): EAGVTQFPSHSVIEKGQTVTLRCDPISGHDNLYWYRRVMGKEIKFLLHFVKESKQDESGMPNNRFLAERTGGTYSTLKVQPAELEDSGVYFCASSLRTDLMRANTIYFGEGSWLTVV.

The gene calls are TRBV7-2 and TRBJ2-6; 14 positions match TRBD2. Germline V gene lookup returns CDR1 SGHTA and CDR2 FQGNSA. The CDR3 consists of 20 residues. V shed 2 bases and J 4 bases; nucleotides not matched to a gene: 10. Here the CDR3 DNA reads TGTGCCAGCAGCTTATCTGGACTAGCGGGGGGACCCTCCGGGGCCAACGTCCTGACTTTC. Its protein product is CASSLSGLAGGPSGANVLTF.

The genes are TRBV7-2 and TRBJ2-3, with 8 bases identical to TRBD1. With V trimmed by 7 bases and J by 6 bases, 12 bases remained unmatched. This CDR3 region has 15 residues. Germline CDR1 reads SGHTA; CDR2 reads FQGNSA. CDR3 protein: CASNVRGTGGDTQYF. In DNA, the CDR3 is TGTGCCAGCAACGTTAGGGGGACAGGAGGGGATACGCAGTATTTT.

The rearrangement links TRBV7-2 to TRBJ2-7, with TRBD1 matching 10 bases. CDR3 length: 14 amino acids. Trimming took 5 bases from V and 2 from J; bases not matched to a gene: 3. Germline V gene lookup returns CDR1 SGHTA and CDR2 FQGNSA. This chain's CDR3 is CASSIGQGAYEQYF. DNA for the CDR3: TGTGCCAGCAGCATCGGACAGGGGGCCTACGAGCAGTACTTC.

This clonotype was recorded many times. CDR3 sequence reads: CASSFWTANEQFF. The DNA of the CDR3 is TGTGCCAGCAGCTTTTGGACAGCCAATGAGCAGTTCTTC. The chain recombines TRBV5-6 with TRBJ2-1; D might be TRBD1 (6 bases). Germline CDR1 SGHDT, CDR2 YYEEEE. Trimming removed 2 bases at V and 6 bases at J, with 9 bases between. This CDR3 spans 13 amino acids.

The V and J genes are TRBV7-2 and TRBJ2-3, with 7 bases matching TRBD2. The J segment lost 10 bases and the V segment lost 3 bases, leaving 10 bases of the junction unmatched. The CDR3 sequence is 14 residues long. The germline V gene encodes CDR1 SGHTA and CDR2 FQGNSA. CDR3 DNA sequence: TGTGCCAGCAGCTTGGGCGGGGGAAGCGATGCGCAGTATTTT. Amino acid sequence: CASSLGGGSDAQYF.

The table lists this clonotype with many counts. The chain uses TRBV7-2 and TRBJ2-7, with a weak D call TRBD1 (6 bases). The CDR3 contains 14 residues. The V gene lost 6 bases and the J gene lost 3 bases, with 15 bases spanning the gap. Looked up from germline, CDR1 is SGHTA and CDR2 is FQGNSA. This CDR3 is CASSLSGTNYEQYF. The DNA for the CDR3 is TGTGCCAGCAGTCTTTCCGGGACAAACTACGAGCAGTACTTC.

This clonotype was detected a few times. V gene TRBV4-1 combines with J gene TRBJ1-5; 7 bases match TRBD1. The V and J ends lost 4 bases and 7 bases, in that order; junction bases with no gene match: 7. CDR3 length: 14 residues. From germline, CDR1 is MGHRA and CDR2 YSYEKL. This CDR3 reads CASSRTGVRQPQHF. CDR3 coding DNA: TGCGCCAGCAGCCGTACAGGGGTCAGGCAGCCCCAGCATTTT.

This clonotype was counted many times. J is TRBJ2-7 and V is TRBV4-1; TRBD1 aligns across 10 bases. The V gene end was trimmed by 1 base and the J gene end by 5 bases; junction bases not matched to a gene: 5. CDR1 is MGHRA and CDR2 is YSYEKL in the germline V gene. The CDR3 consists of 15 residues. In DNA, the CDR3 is TGCGCCAGCAGCCAAGTAGGGGACAGGGGTAACGAGCAGTACTTC. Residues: CASSQVGDRGNEQYF.

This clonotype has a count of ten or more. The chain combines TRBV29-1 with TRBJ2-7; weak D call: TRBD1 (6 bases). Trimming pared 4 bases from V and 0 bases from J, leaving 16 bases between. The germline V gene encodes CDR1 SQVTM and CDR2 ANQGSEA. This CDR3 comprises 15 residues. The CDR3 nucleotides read TGCAGCGTTGGTGGAACAGTGGACAGCTCCTACGAGCAGTACTTC. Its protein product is CSVGGTVDSSYEQYF.

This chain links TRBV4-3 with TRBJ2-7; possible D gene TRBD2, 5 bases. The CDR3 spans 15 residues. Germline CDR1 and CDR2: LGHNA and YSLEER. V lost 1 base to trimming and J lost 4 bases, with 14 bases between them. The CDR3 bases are TGCGCCAGCAGCCAAGCACGGACGGACTCTTACGAGCAGTACTTC. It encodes CASSQARTDSYEQYF.

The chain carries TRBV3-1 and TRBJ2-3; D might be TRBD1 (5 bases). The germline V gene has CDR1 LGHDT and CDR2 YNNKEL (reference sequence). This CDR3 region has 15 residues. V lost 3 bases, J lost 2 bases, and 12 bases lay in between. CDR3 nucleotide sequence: TGTGCCAGCAGCCAGGGGCTACAGGACACAGATACGCAGTATTTT. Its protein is CASSQGLQDTDTQYF.

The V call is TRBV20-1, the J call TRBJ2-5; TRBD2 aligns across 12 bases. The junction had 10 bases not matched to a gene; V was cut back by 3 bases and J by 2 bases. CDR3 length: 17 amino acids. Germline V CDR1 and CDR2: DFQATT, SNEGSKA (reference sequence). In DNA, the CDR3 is TGCAGTGCTAGTGATCTAGCGGGGGGGCCCGGACAAGAGACCCAGTACTTC. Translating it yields CSASDLAGGPGQETQYF.

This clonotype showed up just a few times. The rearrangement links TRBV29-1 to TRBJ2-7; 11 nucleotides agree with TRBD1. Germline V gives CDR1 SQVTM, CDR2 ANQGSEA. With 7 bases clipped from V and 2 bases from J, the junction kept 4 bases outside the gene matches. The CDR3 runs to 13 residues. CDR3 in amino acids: CSGTGGQAYEQYF. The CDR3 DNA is TGCAGCGGGACAGGGGGCCAAGCCTACGAGCAGTACTTC.

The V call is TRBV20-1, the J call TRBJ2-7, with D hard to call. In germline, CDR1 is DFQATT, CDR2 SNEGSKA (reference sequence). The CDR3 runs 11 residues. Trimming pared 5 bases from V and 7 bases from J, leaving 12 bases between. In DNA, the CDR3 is TGCAGTGCTTTGCCAGGCAGTGAGCAGTACTTC. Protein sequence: CSALPGSEQYF.

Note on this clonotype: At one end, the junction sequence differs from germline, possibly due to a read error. CDR3 in DNA: TGCACCAGCAGCCCGGGGACCCTGAACACTGAAGCTTTCTTT. Its protein product is CTSSPGTLNTEAFF. This chain uses TRBV4-1 with TRBJ1-1, with D tentatively TRBD1 (5 bases). Germline V gene data show CDR1 as MGHRA and CDR2 as YSYEKL. The CDR3 covers 14 residues.

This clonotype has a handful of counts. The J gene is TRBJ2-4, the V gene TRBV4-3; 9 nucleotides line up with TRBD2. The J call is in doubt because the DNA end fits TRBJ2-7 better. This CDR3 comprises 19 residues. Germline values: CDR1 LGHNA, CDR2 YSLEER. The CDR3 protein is CASSQRERLLAGCVYEQYF. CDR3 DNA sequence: TGCGCCAGCAGCCAACGGGAACGACTTCTAGCGGGGTGTGTCTACGAGCAGTACTTC.

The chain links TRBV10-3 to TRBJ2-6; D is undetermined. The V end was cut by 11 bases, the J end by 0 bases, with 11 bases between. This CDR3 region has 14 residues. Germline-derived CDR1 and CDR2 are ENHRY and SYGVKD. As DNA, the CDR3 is TGTGCCTCCGGCCATACCTCTGGGGCCAACGTCCTGACTTTC. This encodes CASGHTSGANVLTF.

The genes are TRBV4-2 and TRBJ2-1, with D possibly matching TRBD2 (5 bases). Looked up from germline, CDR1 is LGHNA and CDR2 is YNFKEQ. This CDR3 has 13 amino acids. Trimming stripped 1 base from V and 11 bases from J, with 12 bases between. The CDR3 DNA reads TGTGCCAGCAGCCAAGTGCGGGCGATCAAGCAGTTCTTC. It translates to CASSQVRAIKQFF.

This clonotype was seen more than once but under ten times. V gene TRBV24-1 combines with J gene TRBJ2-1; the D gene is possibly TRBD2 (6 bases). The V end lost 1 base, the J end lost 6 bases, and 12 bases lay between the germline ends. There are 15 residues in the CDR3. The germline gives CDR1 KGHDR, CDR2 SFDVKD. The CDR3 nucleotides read TGTGCCACCAGTGATTTTGCGGGGACCCTCAATGAGCAGTTCTTC. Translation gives CATSDFAGTLNEQFF.

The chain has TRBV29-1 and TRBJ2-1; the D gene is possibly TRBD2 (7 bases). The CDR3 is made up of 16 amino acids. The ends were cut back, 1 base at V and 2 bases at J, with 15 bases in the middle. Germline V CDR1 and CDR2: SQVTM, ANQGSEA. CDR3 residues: CSVEVGGANTYNEQFF. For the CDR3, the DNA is TGCAGCGTTGAAGTGGGGGGGGCCAACACCTACAATGAGCAGTTCTTC.

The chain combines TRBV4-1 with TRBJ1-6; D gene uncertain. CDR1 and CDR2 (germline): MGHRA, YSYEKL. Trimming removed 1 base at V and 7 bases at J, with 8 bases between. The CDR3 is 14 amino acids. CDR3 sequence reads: CASSQGVGNSPLHF. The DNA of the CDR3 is TGCGCCAGCAGCCAAGGTGTAGGGAATTCACCCCTCCACTTT.

The CDR3 sequence is CASSSTWLESSTDTQYF. The CDR3 nucleotides are TGTGCCAGCAGTTCTACTTGGTTAGAAAGTTCCACAGATACGCAGTATTTT. The chain joins TRBV28 to TRBJ2-3, with D hard to call. The germline V gene has CDR1 MDHEN and CDR2 SYDVKM. The CDR3 is 17 amino acids. The ends were cut back, 4 bases at V and 2 bases at J, with 19 bases in the middle. Supplemented by reference TRBV28 and TRBJ2-3, the full variable domain reads DVKVTQSSRYLVKRTGEKVFLECVQDMDHENMFWYRQDPGLGLRLIYFSYDVKMKEKGDIPEGYSVSREKKERFSLILESASTNQTSMYLCASSSTWLESSTDTQYFGPGTRLTVL.

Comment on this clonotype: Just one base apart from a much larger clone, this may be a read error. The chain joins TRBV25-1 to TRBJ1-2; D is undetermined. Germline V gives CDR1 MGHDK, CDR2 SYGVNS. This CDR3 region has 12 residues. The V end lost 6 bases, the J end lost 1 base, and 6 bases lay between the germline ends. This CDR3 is CASRLDNYGYTF. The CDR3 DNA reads TGTGCCAGCAGATTGGATAACTATGGCTACACCTTC.

CDR3 sequence reads: CASSQGRQTVNTEAFF. The DNA of the CDR3 is TGCGCCAGCAGCCAAGGGCGGCAGACCGTGAACACTGAAGCTTTCTTT. The chain has TRBV4-1 and TRBJ1-1; D is ambiguous. Germline CDR1 reads MGHRA; CDR2 reads YSYEKL. The CDR3 covers 16 residues. Trimming pared 1 base from V and 0 bases from J, leaving 12 bases between.

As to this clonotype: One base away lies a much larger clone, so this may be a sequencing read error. The CDR3 protein is CASSPWTGVTNEQSF. The CDR3 nucleotides read TGTGCCAGCAGCCCGTGGACAGGGGTGACGAATGAGCAGTCCTTC. The V gene is TRBV7-2, the J gene TRBJ2-1, with 9 positions matching TRBD1. The germline V gene encodes CDR1 SGHTA and CDR2 FQGNSA. CDR3 length: 15 amino acids.

The CDR3 DNA follows: TGTGCCAGCAACCTCGGAGCAGTTCCTAACTATGGCTACACCTTC. It codes for CASNLGAVPNYGYTF. The chain has TRBV7-9 and TRBJ1-2, with unresolved D. V was shortened by 7 bases and J by 0 bases, with 15 bases between the two germline ends. Germline CDR1 reads SEHNR; CDR2 reads FQNEAQ (reference sequence). This CDR3 region has 15 residues.

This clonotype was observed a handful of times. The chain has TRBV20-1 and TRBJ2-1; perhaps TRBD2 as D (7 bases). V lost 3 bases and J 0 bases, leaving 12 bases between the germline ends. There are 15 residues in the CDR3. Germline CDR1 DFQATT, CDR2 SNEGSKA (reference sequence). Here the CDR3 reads CSASGGPNSYNEQFF. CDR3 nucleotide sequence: TGCAGTGCTAGCGGGGGGCCTAACTCCTACAATGAGCAGTTCTTC.